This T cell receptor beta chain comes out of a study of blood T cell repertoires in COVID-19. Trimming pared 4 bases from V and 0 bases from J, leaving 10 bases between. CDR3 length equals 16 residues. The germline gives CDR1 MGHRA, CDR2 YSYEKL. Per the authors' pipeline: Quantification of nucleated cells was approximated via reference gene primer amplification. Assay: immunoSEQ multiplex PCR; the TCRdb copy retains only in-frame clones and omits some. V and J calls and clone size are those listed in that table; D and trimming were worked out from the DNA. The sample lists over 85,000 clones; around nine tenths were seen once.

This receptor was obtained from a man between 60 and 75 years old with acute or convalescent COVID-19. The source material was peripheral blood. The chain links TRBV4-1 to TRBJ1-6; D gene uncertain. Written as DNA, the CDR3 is TGCGCCAGCAGCCCCGAACCGGGCTCCTATAATTCACCCCTCCACTTT. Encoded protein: CASSPEPGSYNSPLHF.